Listed here is a single TCR beta chain. Its specificity is not known. This specimen belongs to a study of cytomegalovirus exposure and HLA in healthy donors. The CDR3 runs to 16 residues. V was pared by 3 bases and J by 4 bases, with 18 bases between. The germline gives CDR1 MNHEY, CDR2 SMNVEV (reference sequence). PCR primers comprised 60 Vbeta and 13 Jbeta primers. The table came from immunoSEQ multiplex PCR; TCRdb's copy has only in-frame clones and leaves some out. The sample table includes over 200,000 clones. Study conclusions and caveats: Specificity for CMV antigens was confirmed in vitro for three of the CMV-associated chains. Cytomegalovirus-associated status was assigned to some 180 TCR beta chains.

V usage is TRBV27 and J usage is TRBJ1-1; possible D gene TRBD1, 5 bases. Source material: PBMCs. The sequence came from a woman under 40 in good health and CMV-seropositive. The CDR3 spells CASSFHPGGFGTEAFF. The CDR3 DNA reads as TGTGCCAGCAGTTTCCATCCCGGGGGTTTCGGCACTGAAGCTTTCTTT.